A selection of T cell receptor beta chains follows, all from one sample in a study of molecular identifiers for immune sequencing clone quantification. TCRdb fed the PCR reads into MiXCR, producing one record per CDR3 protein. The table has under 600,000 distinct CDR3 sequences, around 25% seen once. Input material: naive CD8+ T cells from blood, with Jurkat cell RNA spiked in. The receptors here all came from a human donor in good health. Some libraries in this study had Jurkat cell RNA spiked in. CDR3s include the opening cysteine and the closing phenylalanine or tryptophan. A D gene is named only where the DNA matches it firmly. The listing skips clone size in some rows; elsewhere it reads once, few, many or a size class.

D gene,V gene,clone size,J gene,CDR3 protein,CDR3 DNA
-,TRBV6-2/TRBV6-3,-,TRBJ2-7,CASSYWEGVYEQYF,TGTGCCAGCAGTTACTGGGAGGGGGTCTACGAGCAGTACTTC
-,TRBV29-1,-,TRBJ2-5,CSAWGGVKLYQETQCF,TGCAGCGCTTGGGGTGGGGTGAAACTGTACCAAGAGACCCAGTGCTTC
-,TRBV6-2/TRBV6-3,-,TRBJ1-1,CASSPQGFTEAFF,TGTGCCAGCAGCCCCCAGGGGTTCACTGAAGCTTTCTTT
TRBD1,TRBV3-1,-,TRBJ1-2,CASGQSPWTGKIYGYTF,TGTGCCAGCGGCCAATCACCCTGGACAGGGAAGATCTATGGCTACACCTTC
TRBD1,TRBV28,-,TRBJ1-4,CASTTGQFEKLFF,TGTGCCAGCACTACGGGACAGTTTGAAAAACTGTTTTTT
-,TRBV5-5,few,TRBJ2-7,CAGSLPEIKGGGDEQYF,TGTGCCGGCAGCTTGCCCGAAATCAAGGGAGGAGGTGATGAGCAGTACTTC
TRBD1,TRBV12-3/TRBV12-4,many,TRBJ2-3,CASRSTGYGTDTQYF,TGTGCCAGCAGGTCGACAGGGTACGGAACAGATACGCAGTATTTT
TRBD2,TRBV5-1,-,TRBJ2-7,CASSLYFPGGPNEQYF,TGCGCCAGCAGCTTGTACTTTCCGGGAGGGCCAAACGAGCAGTACTTC
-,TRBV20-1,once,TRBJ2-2,CSARDGITGELFF,TGCAGTGCTAGAGATGGCATCACCGGGGAGCTGTTTTTT
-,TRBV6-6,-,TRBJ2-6,CASRPTASGANVLPF,TGTGCCAGCAGGCCTACAGCCTCTGGGGCCAACGTCCTGCCTTTC
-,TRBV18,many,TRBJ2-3,CASSPILSTDTQYF,TGTGCCAGCTCACCAATCCTCAGCACAGATACGCAGTATTTT
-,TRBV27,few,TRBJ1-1,CASSSTLGGVVDTEAFF,TGTGCCAGCAGTTCGACGCTGGGGGGGGTAGTGGACACTGAAGCTTTCTTT
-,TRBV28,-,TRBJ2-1,CASSFTANNNEQFF,TGTGCCAGCAGTTTCACAGCCAATAACAATGAGCAGTTCTTC
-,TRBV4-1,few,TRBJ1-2,CASSQDRGGAGGYTF,TGCGCCAGCAGCCAAGATCGGGGGGGCGCAGGTGGCTACACCTTC
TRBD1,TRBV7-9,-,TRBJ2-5,CASSFGTGLQETQYF,TGTGCCAGCAGCTTCGGGACAGGGCTACAAGAGACCCAGTACTTC
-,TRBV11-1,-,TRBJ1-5,CASSLTANQPQHF,TGTGCCAGCAGCTTAACAGCCAATCAGCCCCAGCATTTT
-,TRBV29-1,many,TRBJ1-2,CSVAPASYTF,TGCAGCGTTGCGCCGGCGAGCTACACCTTC
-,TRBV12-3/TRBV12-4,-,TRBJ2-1,CASSRVLGNEQFF,TGTGCCAGCAGCAGGGTCCTAGGGAATGAGCAGTTCTTC
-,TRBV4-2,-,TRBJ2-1,CASSQAHINEQFF,TGTGCCAGCAGCCAAGCCCATATCAATGAGCAGTTCTTC
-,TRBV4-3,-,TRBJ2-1,CASRIRDGINNEQFF,TGCGCCAGCAGGATCCGGGACGGGATTAACAATGAGCAGTTCTTC
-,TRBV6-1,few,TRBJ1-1,CASDYLTAEAFF,TGTGCCAGCGACTATTTGACTGCTGAAGCTTTCTTT
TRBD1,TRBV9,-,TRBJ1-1,CASSKTGRGTEAFF,TGTGCCAGCAGCAAGACAGGGAGAGGGACTGAAGCTTTCTTT
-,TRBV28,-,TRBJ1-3,CASSRDRLSGNTIYF,TGTGCCAGCAGTAGGGACCGATTATCTGGAAACACCATATATTTT
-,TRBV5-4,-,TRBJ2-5,CASSTSEAETQYF,TGTGCCAGCAGCACTTCGGAGGCGGAGACCCAGTACTTC
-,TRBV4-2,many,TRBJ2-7,CASSLIRDPESEQYF,TGTGCCAGCAGCCTCATCCGGGACCCGGAGAGCGAGCAGTACTTC
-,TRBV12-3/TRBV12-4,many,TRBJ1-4,CASSLVVGEKLFF,TGTGCCAGCAGTTTAGTTGTTGGTGAAAAACTGTTTTTT
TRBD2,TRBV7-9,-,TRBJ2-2,CASSLGTSGANTGELFF,TGTGCCAGCAGCTTAGGGACTAGCGGGGCGAACACCGGGGAGCTGTTTTTT
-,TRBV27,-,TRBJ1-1,CASGVVQNTGAFF,TGTGCCAGCGGAGTGGTGCAAAACACTGGAGCTTTCTTT
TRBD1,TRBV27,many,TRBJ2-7,CASSLPGQWAYEQYF,TGTGCCAGCAGTCTCCCGGGACAGTGGGCCTACGAGCAGTACTTC
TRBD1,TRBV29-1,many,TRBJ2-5,CSTLETGDQETQYF,TGCAGCACATTGGAGACAGGGGACCAAGAGACCCAGTACTTC
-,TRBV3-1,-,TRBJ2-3,CASSHMNTDPQYF,TGTGCCAGCAGCCACATGAACACAGATCCGCAGTATTTT
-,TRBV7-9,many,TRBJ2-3,CASSSYSDTQYF,TGTGCCAGCAGCTCCTACTCAGATACGCAGTATTTT
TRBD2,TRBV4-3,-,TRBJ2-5,CASSQGLAGWETQYF,TGCGCCAGCAGCCAGGGATTAGCGGGGTGGGAGACCCAGTACTTC
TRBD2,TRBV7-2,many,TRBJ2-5,CASSSLAGAGAETQYF,TGTGCCAGCAGCTCGCTAGCGGGGGCAGGTGCAGAGACCCAGTACTTC
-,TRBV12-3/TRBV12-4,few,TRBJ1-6,CASSQWLNSPLHF,TGTGCCAGCAGCCAGTGGTTGAATTCACCCCTCCACTTT
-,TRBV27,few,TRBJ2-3,CASTEVGFSDTQYF,TGTGCCAGCACCGAGGTTGGGTTTTCAGATACGCAGTATTTT
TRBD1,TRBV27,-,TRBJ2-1,CASSSLGPGGYNEQFF,TGTGCCAGCAGTTCGTTGGGCCCAGGGGGTTACAATGAGCAGTTCTTC
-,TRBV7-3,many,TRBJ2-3,CASSLGAEAGDTQYF,TGTGCCAGCAGCTTGGGCGCGGAGGCTGGAGATACGCAGTATTTT
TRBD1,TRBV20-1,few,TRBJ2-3,CSAPGQQLDTQYF,TGCAGTGCCCCGGGACAGCAACTAGATACGCAGTATTTT
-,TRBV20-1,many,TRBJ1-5,CSASISWGGGLSNQPQHF,TGCAGTGCTAGTATTTCATGGGGTGGAGGTCTTAGCAATCAGCCCCAGCATTTT